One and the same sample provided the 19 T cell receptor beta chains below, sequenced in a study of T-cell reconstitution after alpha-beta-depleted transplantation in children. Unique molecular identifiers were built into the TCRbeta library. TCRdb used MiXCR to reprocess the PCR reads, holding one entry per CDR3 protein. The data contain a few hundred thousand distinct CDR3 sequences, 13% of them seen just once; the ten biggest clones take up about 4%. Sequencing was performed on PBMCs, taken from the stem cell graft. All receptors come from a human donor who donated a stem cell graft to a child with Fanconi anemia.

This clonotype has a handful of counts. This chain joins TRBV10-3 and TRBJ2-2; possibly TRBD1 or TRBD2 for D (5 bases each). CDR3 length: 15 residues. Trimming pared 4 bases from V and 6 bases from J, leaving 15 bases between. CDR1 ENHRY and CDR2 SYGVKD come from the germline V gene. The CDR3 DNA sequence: TGTGCCATCAGTGTAAGGGACCAGGGATCCGGGGAGCTGTTTTTT. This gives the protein CAISVRDQGSGELFF.

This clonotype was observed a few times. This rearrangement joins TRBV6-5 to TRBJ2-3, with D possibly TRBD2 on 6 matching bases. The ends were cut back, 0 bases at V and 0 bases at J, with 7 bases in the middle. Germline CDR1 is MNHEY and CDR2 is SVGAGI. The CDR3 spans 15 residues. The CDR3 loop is CASSYSRDSTDTQYF. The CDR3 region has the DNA TGTGCCAGCAGTTACTCGCGGGACAGCACAGATACGCAGTATTTT.

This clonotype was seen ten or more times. The CDR3 DNA follows: TGTGCCAGCAGTTACAGGGGTAACGGGGAGCTGTTTTTT. The encoded protein is CASSYRGNGELFF. The chain recombines TRBV6-2 or TRBV6-3 with TRBJ2-2; weak D call: TRBD1 (5 bases). The V end lost 2 bases, the J end lost 7 bases, and 8 bases lay between the germline ends. The CDR3 extends over 13 amino acids. Germline values: CDR1 MNHEY, CDR2 SVGEGT.

The DNA of the CDR3 is TGCGCCAGCAGCTTAGAGCCGGGACTCCCCTCTGGGGCCAACGTCCTGACTTTC. Translation gives CASSLEPGLPSGANVLTF. V is TRBV5-1 and J is TRBJ2-6, with D possibly matching TRBD2 (6 bases). The CDR3 has 18 residues. Looked up from germline, CDR1 is SGHRS and CDR2 is YFSETQ. Trimming stripped 2 bases from V and 0 bases from J, with 15 bases between.

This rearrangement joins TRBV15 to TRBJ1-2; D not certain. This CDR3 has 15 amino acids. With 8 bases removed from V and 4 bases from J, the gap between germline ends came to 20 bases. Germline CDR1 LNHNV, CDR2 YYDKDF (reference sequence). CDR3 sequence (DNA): TGTGCCACCGCGCGGGTCCCCGGAAACGTCTATGGCTACACCTTC. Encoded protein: CATARVPGNVYGYTF.

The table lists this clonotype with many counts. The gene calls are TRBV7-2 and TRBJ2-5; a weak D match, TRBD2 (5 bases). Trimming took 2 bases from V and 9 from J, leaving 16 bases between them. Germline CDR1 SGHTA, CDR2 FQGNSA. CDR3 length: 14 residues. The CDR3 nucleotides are TGTGCCAGCAGCTTAAATCAGCGGTCTGGGTCCCAGTACTTC. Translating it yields CASSLNQRSGSQYF.

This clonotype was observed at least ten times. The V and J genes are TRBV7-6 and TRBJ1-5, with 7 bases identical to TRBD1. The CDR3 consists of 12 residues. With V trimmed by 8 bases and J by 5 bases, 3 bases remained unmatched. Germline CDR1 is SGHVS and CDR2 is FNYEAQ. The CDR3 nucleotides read TGTGCCAGCGGGACAGCCGATCAGCCCCAGCATTTT. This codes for CASGTADQPQHF.

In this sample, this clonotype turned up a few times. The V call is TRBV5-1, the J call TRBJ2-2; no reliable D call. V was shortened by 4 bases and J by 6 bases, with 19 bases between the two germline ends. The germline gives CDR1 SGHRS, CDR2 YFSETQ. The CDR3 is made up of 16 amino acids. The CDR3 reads CASSLYTVVGSGELFF. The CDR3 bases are TGCGCCAGCAGCCTATATACAGTAGTGGGTTCCGGGGAGCTGTTTTTT.

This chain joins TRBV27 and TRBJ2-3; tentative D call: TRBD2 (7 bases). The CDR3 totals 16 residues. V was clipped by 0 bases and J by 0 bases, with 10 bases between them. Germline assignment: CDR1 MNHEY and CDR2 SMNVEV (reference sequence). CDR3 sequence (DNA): TGTGCCAGCAGTTTATCCCCGGGGGGCAGCACAGATACGCAGTATTTT. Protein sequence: CASSLSPGGSTDTQYF.

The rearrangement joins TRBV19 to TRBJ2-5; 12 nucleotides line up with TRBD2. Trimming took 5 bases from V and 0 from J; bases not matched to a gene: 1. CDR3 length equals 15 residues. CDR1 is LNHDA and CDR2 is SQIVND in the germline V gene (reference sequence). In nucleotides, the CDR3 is TGTGCCAGTAGTGGACTAGCGGGGAACCAAGAGACCCAGTACTTC. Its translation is CASSGLAGNQETQYF.

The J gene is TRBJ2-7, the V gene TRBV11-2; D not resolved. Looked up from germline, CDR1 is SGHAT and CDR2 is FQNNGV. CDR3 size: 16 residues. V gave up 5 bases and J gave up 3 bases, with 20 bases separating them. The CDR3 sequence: CASSPGVGTFFYEQYV. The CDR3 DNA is TGTGCCAGCAGCCCAGGCGTGGGTACCTTTTTCTACGAGCAGTACGTC.

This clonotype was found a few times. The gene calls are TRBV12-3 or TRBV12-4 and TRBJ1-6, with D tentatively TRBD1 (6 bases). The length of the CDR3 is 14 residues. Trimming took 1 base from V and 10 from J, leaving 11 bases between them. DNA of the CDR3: TGTGCCAGCAGTTTAGGGGGGGCGCGATCACCCCTCCACTTT. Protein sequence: CASSLGGARSPLHF.

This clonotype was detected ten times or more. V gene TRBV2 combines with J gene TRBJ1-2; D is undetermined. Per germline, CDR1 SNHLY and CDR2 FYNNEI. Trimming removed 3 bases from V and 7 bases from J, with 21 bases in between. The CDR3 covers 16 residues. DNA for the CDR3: TGTGCCAGCAGTGAGTCGAATGTGGGCGGTGTTGCTGGCTACACCTTC. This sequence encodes CASSESNVGGVAGYTF.

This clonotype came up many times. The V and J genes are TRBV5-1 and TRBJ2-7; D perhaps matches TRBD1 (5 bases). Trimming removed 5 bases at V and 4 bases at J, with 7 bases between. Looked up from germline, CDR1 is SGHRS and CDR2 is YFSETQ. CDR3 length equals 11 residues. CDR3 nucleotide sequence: TGCGCCAGCAGGGACACGTACGAGCAGTACTTC. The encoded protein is CASRDTYEQYF.

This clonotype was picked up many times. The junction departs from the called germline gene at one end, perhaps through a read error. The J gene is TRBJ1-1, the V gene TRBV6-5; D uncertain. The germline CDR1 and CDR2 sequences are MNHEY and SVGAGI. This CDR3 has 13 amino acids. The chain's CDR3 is CACSYSDTTEAFF. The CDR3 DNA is TGTGCCTGCAGTTACTCCGACACCACTGAAGCTTTCTTT.

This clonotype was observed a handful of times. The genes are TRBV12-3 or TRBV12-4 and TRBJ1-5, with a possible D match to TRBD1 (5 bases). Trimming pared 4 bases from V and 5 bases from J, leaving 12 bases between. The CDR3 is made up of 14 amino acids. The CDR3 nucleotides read TGTGCCAGCAGTTCTGTCTTAGGGGATCAGCCCCAGCATTTT. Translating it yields CASSSVLGDQPQHF.

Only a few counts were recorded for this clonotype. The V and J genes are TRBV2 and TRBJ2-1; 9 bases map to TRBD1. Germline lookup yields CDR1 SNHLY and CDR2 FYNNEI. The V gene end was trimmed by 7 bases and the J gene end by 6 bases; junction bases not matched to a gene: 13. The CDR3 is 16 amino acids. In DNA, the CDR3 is TGTGCCAGCATCCCGGGACAGGGTATGAAATCCAATGAGCAGTTCTTC. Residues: CASIPGQGMKSNEQFF. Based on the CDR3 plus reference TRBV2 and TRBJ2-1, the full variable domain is EPEVTQTPSHQVTQMGQEVILRCVPISNHLYFYWYRQILGQKVEFLVSFYNNEISEKSEIFDDQFSVERPDGSNFTLKIRSTKLEDSAMYFCASIPGQGMKSNEQFFGPGTRLTVL.

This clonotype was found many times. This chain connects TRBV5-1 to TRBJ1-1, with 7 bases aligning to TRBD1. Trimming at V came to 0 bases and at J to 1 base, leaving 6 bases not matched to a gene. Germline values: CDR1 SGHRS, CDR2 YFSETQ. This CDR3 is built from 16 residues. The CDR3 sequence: CASSLETGPPNTEAFF. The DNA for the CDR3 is TGCGCCAGCAGCTTGGAGACAGGGCCCCCGAACACTGAAGCTTTCTTT.

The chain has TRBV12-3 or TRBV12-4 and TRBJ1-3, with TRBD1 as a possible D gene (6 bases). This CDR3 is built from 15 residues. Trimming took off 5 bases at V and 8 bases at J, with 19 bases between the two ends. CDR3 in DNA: TGTGCCAGCAGTCCCCGGGACATAGTGAAACACACCATATATTTT. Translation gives CASSPRDIVKHTIYF.